What follows are 8 T cell receptor beta chains derived from one specimen sequenced in a study of T cell changes during pregnancy in multiple sclerosis. Clones were sequenced by immunoSEQ multiplex PCR, and TCRdb holds only the in-frame ones, with some missing. The sample has over 50,000 clones; about 88% are singletons. The sequencing here drew on CD4+ T cells from peripheral blood mononuclear cells, taken in the third trimester of pregnancy. The receptors were gathered from a female donor with multiple sclerosis, enrolled in a pregnancy study.

The sample holds a few counts of this clone. V and J are TRBV18 and TRBJ1-6; D call uncertain. The CDR3 spans 15 residues. V lost 3 bases to trimming and J lost 6 bases, with 12 bases between them. In germline, CDR1 is KGHSH, CDR2 LQKENI. CDR3 loop: CASSPRETGNSPLHF. For the CDR3, the DNA is TGTGCCAGCTCACCTCGGGAAACCGGTAATTCACCCCTCCACTTT.

The rearrangement links TRBV7-9 to TRBJ1-4; D is uncertain. The CDR3 consists of 14 residues. CDR1 and CDR2 (germline): SEHNR, FQNEAQ (reference sequence). The ends were cut back, 5 bases at V and 4 bases at J, with 11 bases in the middle. The CDR3 bases are TGTGCCAGCAGCCCTGACGGGAGTAATGAAAAACTGTTTTTT. It is translated as CASSPDGSNEKLFF. Based on the CDR3 plus reference TRBV7-9 and TRBJ1-4, the full variable domain is DTGVSQNPRHKITKRGQNVTFRCDPISEHNRLYWYRQTLGQGPEFLTYFQNEAQLEKSRLLSDRFSAERPKGSFSTLEIQRTEQGDSAMYLCASSPDGSNEKLFFGSGTQLSVL.

The J gene is TRBJ1-1, the V gene TRBV30; D remains ambiguous. Germline lookup yields CDR1 GTSNPN and CDR2 SVGIG (reference sequence). The V end was cut by 2 bases, the J end by 11 bases, with 21 bases between. The CDR3 length is 14 residues. The CDR3 protein is CAWSQDRGPGAAFF. CDR3 nucleotide sequence: TGTGCCTGGAGTCAAGATCGTGGTCCAGGTGCGGCTTTCTTT.

The V gene is TRBV7-7, the J gene TRBJ2-5; D perhaps matches TRBD2 (7 bases). This CDR3 contains 16 residues. V lost 2 bases to trimming and J lost 5 bases, with 18 bases between them. Germline values: CDR1 SSHAT, CDR2 FNYEAQ (reference sequence). CDR3 nucleotide sequence: TGTGCCAGCAGCTTAACCTCAGGAGGGGGGGCGGAGACCCAGTACTTC. This sequence encodes CASSLTSGGGAETQYF.

The chain joins TRBV30 to TRBJ1-5, with TRBD1 as a possible D gene (6 bases). The CDR3 extends over 14 amino acids. CDR1 and CDR2 (germline): GTSNPN, SVGIG (reference sequence). Trimming left V 0 bases short and J 10 bases short, with 16 bases between. CDR3 sequence reads: CAWSVPTGWVPQHF. In DNA form, the CDR3 reads TGTGCCTGGAGTGTACCTACAGGGTGGGTACCCCAGCATTTT.

The chain joins TRBV6-4 to TRBJ1-2, with D perhaps matching TRBD1 (5 bases). With 3 bases removed from V and 7 bases from J, the gap between germline ends came to 9 bases. Germline-derived CDR1 and CDR2 are MRHNA and SNTAGT. The CDR3 spans 12 residues. In nucleotides, the CDR3 is TGTGCCAGCAGTGAATCAGGGTTTGGCTACACCTTC. Its protein product is CASSESGFGYTF.

The chain is built from TRBV5-1 and TRBJ2-3; a possible D gene is TRBD2 (6 bases). With 4 bases removed from V and 3 bases from J, the gap between germline ends came to 9 bases. This CDR3 region has 13 residues. The V gene's germline CDR1 is SGHRS and CDR2 YFSETQ. The CDR3 coding sequence is TGCGCCAGCAGCGTCGGACTAACAGATACGCAGTATTTT. This sequence encodes CASSVGLTDTQYF. The whole variable domain, filled in from reference TRBV5-1 and TRBJ2-3, reads KAGVTQTPRYLIKTRGQQVTLSCSPISGHRSVSWYQQTPGQGLQFLFEYFSETQRNKGNFPGRFSGRQFSNSRSEMNVSTLELGDSALYLCASSVGLTDTQYFGPGTRLTVL.

The chain uses TRBV6-1 and TRBJ2-7; TRBD2 aligns across 7 bases. CDR3 length: 15 amino acids. The V gene end was trimmed by 5 bases and the J gene end by 0 bases; junction bases not matched to a gene: 7. Germline V lookup: CDR1 MNHNS, CDR2 SASEGT. In DNA, the CDR3 is TGTGCCAGCAGTACTACTAGCGCACACTCCTACGAGCAGTACTTC. This codes for CASSTTSAHSYEQYF.